This TCR beta chain was profiled in a study of post-analysis software for immune sequencing data. At the level of the study: Recorded subtypes: relapsing-remitting, secondary progressive, progressive-relapsing; some patients unannotated. The study, taken as a whole, reports: Comparison of patients with controls showed a handful of TRBV segments more frequent in patients, TRBV5-6, TRBV5-1 and TRBV20-1 among them.

The library was made from cDNA and included unique molecular identifiers. TCRdb ran MiXCR on the PCR reads and lists one entry per CDR3 protein. The sample has 450,000 to 650,000 distinct CDR3 sequences; around 40% are singletons. This CDR3 contains 14 residues. V lost 1 base and J lost 5, with 14 bases in between. In germline, CDR1 is SQVTM, CDR2 ANQGSEA. This clonotype has just a few counts. Its antigen is undetermined. The receptor's source is a girl aged 10 to 17 with multiple sclerosis. The material sequenced was blood. J is TRBJ1-2 and V is TRBV29-1; D is possibly TRBD1 (6 bases). DNA of the CDR3: TGCAGCGTTGAAGCCCCCAGGGGTCAGTATGGCTACACCTTC. It yields the protein CSVEAPRGQYGYTF. The variable domain in full, completed from reference TRBV29-1 and TRBJ1-2, reads SAVISQKPSRDICQRGTSLTIQCQVDSQVTMMFWYRQQPGQSLTLIATANQGSEATYESGFVIDKFPISRPNLTFSTLTVSNMSPEDSSIYLCSVEAPRGQYGYTFGSGTRLTVV.